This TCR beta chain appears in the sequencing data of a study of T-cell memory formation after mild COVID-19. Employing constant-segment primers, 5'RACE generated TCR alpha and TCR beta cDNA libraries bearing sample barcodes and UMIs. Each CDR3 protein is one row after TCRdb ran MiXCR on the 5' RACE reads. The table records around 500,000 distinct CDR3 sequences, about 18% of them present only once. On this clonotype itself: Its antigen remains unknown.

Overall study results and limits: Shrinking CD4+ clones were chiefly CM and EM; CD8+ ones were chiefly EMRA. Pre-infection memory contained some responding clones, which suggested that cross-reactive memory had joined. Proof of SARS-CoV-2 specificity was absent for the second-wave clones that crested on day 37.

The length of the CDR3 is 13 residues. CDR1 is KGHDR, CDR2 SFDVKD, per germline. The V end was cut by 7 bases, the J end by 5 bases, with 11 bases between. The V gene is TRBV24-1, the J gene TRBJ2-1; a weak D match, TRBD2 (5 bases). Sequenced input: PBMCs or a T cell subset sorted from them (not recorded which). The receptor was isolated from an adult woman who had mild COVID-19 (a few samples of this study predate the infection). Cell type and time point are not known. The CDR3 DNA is TGTGCCACCAGGGTTAGCGAGAACAATGAGCAGTTCTTC. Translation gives CATRVSENNEQFF.